This T cell receptor (beta chain) was sequenced for a study of control samples from healthy donors and cancer patients. TCRdb's table, derived via immunoSEQ multiplex PCR, lists solely in-frame clones and lacks some. The profile covers about 34,000 clones, with approximately 86% appearing a single time and about 1.6% taken by the ten largest. This CDR3 spans 16 amino acids. V lost 4 bases and J lost 0, with 13 bases in between. Germline values: CDR1 ENHRY, CDR2 SYGVKD. Sequencing was carried out using PBMCs. The chain combines TRBV10-3 with TRBJ1-5; D not certain. This receptor was taken from a middle-aged woman with lung cancer. This CDR3 reads CAISGGGRYSNQPQHF. In nucleotides, the CDR3 is TGTGCCATCAGTGGGGGAGGACGGTATAGCAATCAGCCCCAGCATTTT.